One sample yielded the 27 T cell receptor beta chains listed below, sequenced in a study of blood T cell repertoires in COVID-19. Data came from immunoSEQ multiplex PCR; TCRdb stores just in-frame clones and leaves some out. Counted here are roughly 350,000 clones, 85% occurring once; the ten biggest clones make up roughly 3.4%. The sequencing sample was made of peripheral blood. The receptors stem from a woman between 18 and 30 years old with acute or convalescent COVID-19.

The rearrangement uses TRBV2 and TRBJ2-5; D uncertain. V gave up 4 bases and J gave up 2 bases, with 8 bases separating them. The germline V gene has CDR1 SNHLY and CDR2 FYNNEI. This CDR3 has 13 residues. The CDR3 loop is CASSGTNQETQYF. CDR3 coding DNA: TGTGCCAGCAGTGGAACAAATCAAGAGACCCAGTACTTC.

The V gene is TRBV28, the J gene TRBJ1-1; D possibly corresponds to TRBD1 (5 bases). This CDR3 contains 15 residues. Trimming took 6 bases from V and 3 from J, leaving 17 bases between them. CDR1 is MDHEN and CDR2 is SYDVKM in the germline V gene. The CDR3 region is CASRFGAGRDTEAFF. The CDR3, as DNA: TGTGCCAGCAGGTTCGGGGCGGGGCGGGACACTGAAGCTTTCTTT.

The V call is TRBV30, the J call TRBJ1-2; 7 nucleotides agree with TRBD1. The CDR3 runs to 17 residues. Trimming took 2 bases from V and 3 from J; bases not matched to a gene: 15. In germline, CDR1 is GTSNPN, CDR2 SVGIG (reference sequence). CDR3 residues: CAWSFSRRGVADYGYTF. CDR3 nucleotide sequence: TGTGCCTGGAGTTTTTCCCGCAGGGGGGTTGCTGACTATGGCTACACCTTC. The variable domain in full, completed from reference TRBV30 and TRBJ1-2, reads SQTIHQWPATLVQPVGSPLSLECTVEGTSNPNLYWYRQAAGRGLQLLFYSVGIGQISSEVPQNLSASRPQDRQFILSSKKLLLSDSGFYLCAWSFSRRGVADYGYTFGSGTRLTVV.

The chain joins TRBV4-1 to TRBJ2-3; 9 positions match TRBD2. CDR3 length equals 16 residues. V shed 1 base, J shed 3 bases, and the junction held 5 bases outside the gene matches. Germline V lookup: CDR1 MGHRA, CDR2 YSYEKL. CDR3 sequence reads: CASSQVGLAGTDTQYF. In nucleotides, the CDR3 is TGCGCCAGCAGCCAAGTTGGCCTAGCGGGGACAGATACGCAGTATTTT.

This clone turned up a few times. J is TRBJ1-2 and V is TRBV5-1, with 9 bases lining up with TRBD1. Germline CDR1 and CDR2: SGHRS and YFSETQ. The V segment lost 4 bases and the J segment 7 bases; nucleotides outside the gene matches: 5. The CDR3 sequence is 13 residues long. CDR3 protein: CASSGDRVFGYTF. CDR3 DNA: TGCGCCAGCAGCGGGGACAGGGTTTTTGGCTACACCTTC.

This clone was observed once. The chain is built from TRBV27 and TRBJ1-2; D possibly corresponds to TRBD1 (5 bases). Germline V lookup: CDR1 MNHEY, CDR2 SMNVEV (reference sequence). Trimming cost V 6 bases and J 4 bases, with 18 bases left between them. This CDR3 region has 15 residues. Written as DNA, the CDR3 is TGTGCCAGCAGCCTGGGGCCGGGTTTGGTCTATGGCTACACCTTC. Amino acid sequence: CASSLGPGLVYGYTF.

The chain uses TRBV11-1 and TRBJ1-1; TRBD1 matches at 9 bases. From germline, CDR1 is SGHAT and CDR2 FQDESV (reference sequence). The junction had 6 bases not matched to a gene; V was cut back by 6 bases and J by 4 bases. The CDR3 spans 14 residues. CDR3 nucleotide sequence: TGTGCCAGCAGTCCAGGGACAGGGAGCACTGAAGCTTTCTTT. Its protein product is CASSPGTGSTEAFF.

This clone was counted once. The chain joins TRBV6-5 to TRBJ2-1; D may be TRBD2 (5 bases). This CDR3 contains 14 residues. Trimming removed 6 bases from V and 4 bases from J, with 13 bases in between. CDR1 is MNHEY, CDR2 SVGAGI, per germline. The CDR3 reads CASSPESGYNEQFF. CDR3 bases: TGTGCCAGCAGCCCCGAGAGCGGATACAATGAGCAGTTCTTC.

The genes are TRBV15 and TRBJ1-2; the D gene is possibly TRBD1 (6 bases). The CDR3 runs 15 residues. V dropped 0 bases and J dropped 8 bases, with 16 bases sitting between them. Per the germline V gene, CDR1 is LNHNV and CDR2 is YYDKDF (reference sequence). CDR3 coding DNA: TGTGCCACCAGCAGAGATTACAGTCGTACAGGGGGCTACACCTTC. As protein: CATSRDYSRTGGYTF. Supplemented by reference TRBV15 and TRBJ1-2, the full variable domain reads DAMVIQNPRYQVTQFGKPVTLSCSQTLNHNVMYWYQQKSSQAPKLLFHYYDKDFNNEADTPDNFQSRRPNTSFCFLDIRSPGLGDTAMYLCATSRDYSRTGGYTFGSGTRLTVV.

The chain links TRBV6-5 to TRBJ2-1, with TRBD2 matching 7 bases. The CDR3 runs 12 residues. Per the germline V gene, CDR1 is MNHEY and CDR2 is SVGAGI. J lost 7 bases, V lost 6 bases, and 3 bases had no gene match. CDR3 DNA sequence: TGTGCCAGCAGCAGTAGCGGGAATGAGCAGTTCTTC. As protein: CASSSSGNEQFF.

The CDR3 reads CASSLIGGEKLFF. CDR3 sequence (DNA): TGTGCCAGCAGTTTAATCGGGGGAGAAAAACTGTTTTTT. This rearrangement joins TRBV27 to TRBJ1-4; a possible D gene is TRBD1 (5 bases). The CDR3 length is 13 residues. V dropped 2 bases and J dropped 8 bases, with 9 bases sitting between them. Germline V lookup: CDR1 MNHEY, CDR2 SMNVEV (reference sequence).

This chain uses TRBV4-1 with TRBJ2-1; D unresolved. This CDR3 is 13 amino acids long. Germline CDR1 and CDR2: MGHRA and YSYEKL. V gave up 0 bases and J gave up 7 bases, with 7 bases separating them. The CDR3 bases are TGCGCCAGCAGCCAAGATCAATTGAATGAGCAGTTCTTC. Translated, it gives CASSQDQLNEQFF.

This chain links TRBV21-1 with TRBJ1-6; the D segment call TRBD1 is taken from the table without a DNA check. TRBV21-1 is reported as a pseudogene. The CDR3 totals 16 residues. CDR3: CASSKAGGLDNSPLHF. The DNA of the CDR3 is TGTGCCAGCAGCAAAGCAGGGGGCCTTGATAATTCACCCCTCCACTTT.

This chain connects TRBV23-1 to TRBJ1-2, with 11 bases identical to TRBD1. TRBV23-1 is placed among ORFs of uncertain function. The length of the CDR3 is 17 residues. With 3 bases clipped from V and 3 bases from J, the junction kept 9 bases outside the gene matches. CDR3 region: CASSQTGTGGFDYGYTF. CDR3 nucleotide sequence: TGCGCCAGCAGTCAGACCGGGACAGGGGGATTTGACTATGGCTACACCTTC.

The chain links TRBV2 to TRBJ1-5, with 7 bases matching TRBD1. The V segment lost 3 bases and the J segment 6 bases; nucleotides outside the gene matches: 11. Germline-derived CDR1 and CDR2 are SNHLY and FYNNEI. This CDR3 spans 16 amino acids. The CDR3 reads CASSDKWTGRAQPQHF. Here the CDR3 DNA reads TGTGCCAGCAGTGATAAGTGGACAGGACGCGCTCAGCCCCAGCATTTT.

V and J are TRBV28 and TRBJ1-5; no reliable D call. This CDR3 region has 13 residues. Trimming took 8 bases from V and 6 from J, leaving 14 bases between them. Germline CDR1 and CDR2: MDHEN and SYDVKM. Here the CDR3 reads CASEWGSGQPQHF. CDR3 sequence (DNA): TGTGCCAGCGAGTGGGGAAGCGGTCAGCCCCAGCATTTT.

The CDR3 sequence: CASSLTSVVLPSQETQYF. The CDR3 bases are TGTGCCAGCAGCCTTACCTCTGTTGTACTGCCCTCCCAAGAGACCCAGTACTTC. The V call is TRBV28, the J call TRBJ2-5; D is uncertain. This CDR3 is built from 18 residues. Germline assignment: CDR1 MDHEN and CDR2 SYDVKM. V was trimmed by 6 bases and J by 1 base, leaving 24 bases between them.

Here the CDR3 DNA reads TGTGCCAGCTCACCACCGGTGGCAGGGGCGTTTGGCTACACCTTC. It is translated as CASSPPVAGAFGYTF. The chain employs TRBV18 and TRBJ1-2; maybe TRBD1 (6 bases). The CDR3 is made up of 15 amino acids. Per the germline V gene, CDR1 is KGHSH and CDR2 is LQKENI. V dropped 0 bases and J dropped 7 bases, with 15 bases sitting between them.

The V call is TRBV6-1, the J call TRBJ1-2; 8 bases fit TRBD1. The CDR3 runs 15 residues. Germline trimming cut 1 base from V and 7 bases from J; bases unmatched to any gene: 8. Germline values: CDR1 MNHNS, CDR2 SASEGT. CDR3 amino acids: CASSEGPTGAGGYTF. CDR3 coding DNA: TGTGCCAGCAGTGAAGGCCCGACAGGGGCCGGTGGCTACACCTTC.

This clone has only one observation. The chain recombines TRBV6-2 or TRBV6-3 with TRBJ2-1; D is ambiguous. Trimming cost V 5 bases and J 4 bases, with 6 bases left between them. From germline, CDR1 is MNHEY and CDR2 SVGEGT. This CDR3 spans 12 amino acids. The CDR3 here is CASSKEYNEQFF. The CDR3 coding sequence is TGTGCCAGCAGTAAAGAGTACAATGAGCAGTTCTTC.

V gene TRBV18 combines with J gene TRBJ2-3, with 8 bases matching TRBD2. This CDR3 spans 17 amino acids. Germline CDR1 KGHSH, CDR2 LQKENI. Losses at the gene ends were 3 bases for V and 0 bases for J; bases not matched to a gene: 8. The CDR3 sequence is CASSPLTTSVSTDTQYF. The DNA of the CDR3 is TGTGCCAGCTCACCTCTTACGACTAGCGTGAGCACAGATACGCAGTATTTT.

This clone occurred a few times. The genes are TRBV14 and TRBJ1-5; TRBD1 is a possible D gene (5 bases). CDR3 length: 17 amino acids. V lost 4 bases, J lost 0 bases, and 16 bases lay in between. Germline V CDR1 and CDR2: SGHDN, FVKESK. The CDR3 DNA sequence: TGTGCCAGCAGCCCCGCAGGGAGGCCGTATAGCAATCAGCCCCAGCATTTT. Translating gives CASSPAGRPYSNQPQHF.

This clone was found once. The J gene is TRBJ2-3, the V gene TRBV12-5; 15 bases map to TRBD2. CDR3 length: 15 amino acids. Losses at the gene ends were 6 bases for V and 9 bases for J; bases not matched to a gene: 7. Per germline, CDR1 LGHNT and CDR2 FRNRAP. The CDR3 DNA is TGTGCTAGTGGGACGGGACTAGCGGGAGGTGGAACGCAGTATTTT. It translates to CASGTGLAGGGTQYF.

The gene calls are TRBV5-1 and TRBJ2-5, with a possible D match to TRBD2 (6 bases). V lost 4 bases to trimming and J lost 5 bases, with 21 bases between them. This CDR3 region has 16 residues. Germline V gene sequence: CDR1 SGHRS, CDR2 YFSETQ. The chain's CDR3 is CASSNSGSGVGETQYF. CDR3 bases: TGCGCCAGCAGCAATAGCGGATCGGGGGTAGGGGAGACCCAGTACTTC.

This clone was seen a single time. CDR3 nucleotides: TGTGCCAGCAAAGGACAGGGGTACAATGAGCAGTTCTTC. Its translation is CASKGQGYNEQFF. The chain couples TRBV6-5 to TRBJ2-1; 9 nucleotides line up with TRBD1. The CDR3 is 13 residues long. Trimming removed 7 bases from V and 4 bases from J; junction bases left unmatched: 2. Per the germline V gene, CDR1 is MNHEY and CDR2 is SVGAGI.

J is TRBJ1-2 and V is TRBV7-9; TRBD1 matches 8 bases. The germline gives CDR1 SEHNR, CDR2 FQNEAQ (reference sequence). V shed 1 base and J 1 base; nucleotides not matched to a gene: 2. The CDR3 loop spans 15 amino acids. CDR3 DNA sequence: TGTGCCAGCAGCTTAGATACAGGGGGTAACTATGGCTACACCTTC. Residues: CASSLDTGGNYGYTF.

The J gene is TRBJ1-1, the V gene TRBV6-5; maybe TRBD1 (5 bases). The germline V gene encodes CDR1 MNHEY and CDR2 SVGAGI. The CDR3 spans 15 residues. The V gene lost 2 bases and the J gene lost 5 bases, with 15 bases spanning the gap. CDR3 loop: CASSYNAREWTEAFF. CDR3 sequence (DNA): TGTGCCAGCAGTTACAATGCCAGGGAATGGACTGAAGCTTTCTTT.